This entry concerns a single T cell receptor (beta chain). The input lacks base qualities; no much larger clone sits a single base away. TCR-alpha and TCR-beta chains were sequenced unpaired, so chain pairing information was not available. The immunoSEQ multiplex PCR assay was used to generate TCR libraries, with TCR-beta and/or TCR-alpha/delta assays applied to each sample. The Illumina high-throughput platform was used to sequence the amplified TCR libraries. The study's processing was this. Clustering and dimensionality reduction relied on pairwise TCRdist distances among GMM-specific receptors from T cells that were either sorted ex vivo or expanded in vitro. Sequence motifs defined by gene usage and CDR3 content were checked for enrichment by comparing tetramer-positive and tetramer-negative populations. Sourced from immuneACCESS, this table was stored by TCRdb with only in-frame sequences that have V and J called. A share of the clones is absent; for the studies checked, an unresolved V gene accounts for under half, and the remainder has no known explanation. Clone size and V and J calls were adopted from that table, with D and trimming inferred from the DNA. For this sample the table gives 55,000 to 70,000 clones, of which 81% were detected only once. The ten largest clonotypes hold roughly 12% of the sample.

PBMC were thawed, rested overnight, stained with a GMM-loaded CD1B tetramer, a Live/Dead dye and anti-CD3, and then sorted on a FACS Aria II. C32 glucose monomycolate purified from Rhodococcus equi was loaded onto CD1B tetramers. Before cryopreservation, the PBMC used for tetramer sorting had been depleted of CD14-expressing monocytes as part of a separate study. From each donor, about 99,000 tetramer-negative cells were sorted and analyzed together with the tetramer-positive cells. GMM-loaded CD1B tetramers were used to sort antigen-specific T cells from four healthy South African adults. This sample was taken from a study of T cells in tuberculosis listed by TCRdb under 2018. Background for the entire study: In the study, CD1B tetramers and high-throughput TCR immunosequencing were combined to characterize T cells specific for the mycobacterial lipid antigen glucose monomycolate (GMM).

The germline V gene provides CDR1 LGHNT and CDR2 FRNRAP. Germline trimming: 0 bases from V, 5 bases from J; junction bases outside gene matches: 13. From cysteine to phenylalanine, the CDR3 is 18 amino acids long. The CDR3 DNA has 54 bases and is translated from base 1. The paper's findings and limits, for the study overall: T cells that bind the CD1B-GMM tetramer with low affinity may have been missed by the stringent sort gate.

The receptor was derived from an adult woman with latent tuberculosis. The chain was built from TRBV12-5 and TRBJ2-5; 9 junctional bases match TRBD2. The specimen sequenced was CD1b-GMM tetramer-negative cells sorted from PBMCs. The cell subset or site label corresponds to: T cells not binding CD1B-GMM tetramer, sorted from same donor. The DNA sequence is TGTGCTAGTGGTTTGGTACTGAGTAGCGGGAGCCAAGGGGAGACCCAGTACTTC. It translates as CASGLVLSSGSQGETQYF.